Following are 21 T cell receptor beta chains from one sample sequenced in a study of T cells in Graves' hyperthyroidism and ophthalmopathy. TCR beta CDR3 regions were amplified from RNA. A set of HTBI primers served as the primers for a first-round RT-PCR of the TCR CDR3. TCRdb ran MiXCR on the multiplex PCR reads and lists one entry per CDR3 protein. The sample includes about 410,000 distinct CDR3 sequences, about 15% of them seen just once. Specimen: blood. The receptor source for this set is a man between 18 and 29 years old with Graves' ophthalmopathy.

This clonotype has a count of ten or more. The V gene is TRBV28, the J gene TRBJ2-7; D is unclear. This CDR3 has 14 amino acids. Trimming cost V 2 bases and J 3 bases, with 11 bases left between them. CDR1 and CDR2 (germline): MDHEN, SYDVKM. The chain's CDR3 is CASSLTVVSYEQYF. CDR3 DNA: TGTGCCAGCAGTTTAACTGTTGTCAGCTACGAGCAGTACTTC.

The chain has TRBV9 and TRBJ2-5; D is perhaps TRBD1 (6 bases). Trimming cost V 3 bases and J 14 bases, with 17 bases left between them. The CDR3 has 12 amino acids. Germline loops: CDR1 SGDLS, CDR2 YYNGEE. This CDR3 is CASSAGDTIHYF. In DNA form, the CDR3 reads TGTGCCAGCAGCGCCGGGGACACTATCCATTACTTC.

For this clonotype: The CDR3 does not end in the conserved phenylalanine or tryptophan, so this is likely a read error. This chain joins TRBV27 and TRBJ1-1; D is unresolved. Germline CDR1 and CDR2: MNHEY and SMNVEV (reference sequence). Trimming cost V 5 bases and J 5 bases, with 15 bases left between them. This CDR3 has 14 amino acids. CDR3 sequence (DNA): TGTGCCAGCAGTGTCCGACGGACCCCGACTGAAGCTTTCCTT. This translates into CASSVRRTPTEAFL.

This chain connects TRBV5-1 to TRBJ2-7, with D maybe TRBD1 (6 bases). The CDR3 spans 14 residues. CDR1 is SGHRS and CDR2 is YFSETQ in the germline V gene. Deletions cut 4 bases from V and 3 bases from J, with 14 bases between. The CDR3 sequence: CASSNRESNYEQYF. CDR3 nucleotide sequence: TGCGCCAGCAGCAACAGGGAAAGTAACTACGAGCAGTACTTC.

Many counts were recorded for this clonotype. The chain uses TRBV29-1 and TRBJ2-5; TRBD1 or TRBD2 may be the D gene (5 bases each). CDR1 is SQVTM and CDR2 is ANQGSEA in the germline V gene. The CDR3 extends over 12 amino acids. V lost 0 bases to trimming and J lost 7 bases, with 9 bases between them. CDR3 sequence: CSVEEGVGTQYF. The CDR3 nucleotides read TGCAGCGTTGAAGAGGGGGTTGGGACCCAGTACTTC. The full variable domain, with the rest looked up from reference TRBV29-1 and TRBJ2-5, is SAVISQKPSRDICQRGTSLTIQCQVDSQVTMMFWYRQQPGQSLTLIATANQGSEATYESGFVIDKFPISRPNLTFSTLTVSNMSPEDSSIYLCSVEEGVGTQYFGPGTRLLVL.

This clonotype was seen ten or more times. The chain's CDR3 is CASSMLRGDTDTQYF. The CDR3 bases are TGTGCCAGCAGCATGCTACGGGGGGACACAGATACGCAGTATTTT. The rearrangement links TRBV11-2 to TRBJ2-3, with 7 bases that match TRBD2. Germline-derived CDR1 and CDR2 are SGHAT and FQNNGV. CDR3 length: 15 residues. Germline trimming cut 5 bases from V and 2 bases from J; bases unmatched to any gene: 7.

V usage is TRBV25-1 and J usage is TRBJ1-2; 9 nucleotides align to TRBD1. CDR3 size: 15 residues. Germline lookup yields CDR1 MGHDK and CDR2 SYGVNS. With 4 bases clipped from V and 8 bases from J, the junction kept 11 bases outside the gene matches. CDR3 in amino acids: CASSVNLGQGRGYTF. Here the CDR3 DNA reads TGTGCCAGCAGTGTCAACTTGGGACAGGGAAGGGGCTACACCTTC.

There are a few counts of this clonotype. V gene TRBV27 combines with J gene TRBJ1-6, with TRBD1 as a possible D gene (6 bases). The CDR3 covers 15 residues. The V end lost 4 bases, the J end lost 7 bases, and 14 bases lay between the germline ends. CDR1 MNHEY and CDR2 SMNVEV come from the germline V gene (reference sequence). In nucleotides, the CDR3 is TGTGCCAGCAGTTCCACAGGGTATGACAATTCACCCCTCCACTTT. Its translation is CASSSTGYDNSPLHF.

A remark on this clonotype: One junction end does not reproduce the germline sequence, and a read error may be involved. The chain carries TRBV7-7 and TRBJ2-6; 8 bases agree with TRBD2. CDR3 length: 16 amino acids. Germline values: CDR1 SSHAT, CDR2 FNYEAQ (reference sequence). The CDR3 DNA reads as TGTGCTAGCAGCCCCCGGGGGGGCGGTGGGGCCAACGTCCTGACTTTC. It is translated as CASSPRGGGGANVLTF.

This clonotype was observed at least ten times. This chain uses TRBV24-1 with TRBJ1-5; D is possibly TRBD1 (6 bases). Looked up from germline, CDR1 is KGHDR and CDR2 is SFDVKD. Trimming removed 9 bases at V and 0 bases at J, with 11 bases between. There are 14 residues in the CDR3. The CDR3 nucleotides read TGTGCCACCCTGGACAGAAATAGCAATCAGCCCCAGCATTTT. It codes for CATLDRNSNQPQHF.

V is TRBV29-1 and J is TRBJ2-5; the match to TRBD1 covers 7 bases. The CDR3 extends over 12 amino acids. Germline CDR1 and CDR2: SQVTM and ANQGSEA. V was pared by 7 bases and J by 5 bases, with 7 bases of the junction left unmatched. CDR3 sequence: CSDLNRGETQYF. CDR3 in DNA: TGCAGCGACCTGAACAGGGGCGAGACCCAGTACTTC.

This clonotype has only a few counts. The chain carries TRBV29-1 and TRBJ1-4; D is possibly TRBD1 (5 bases). Germline assignment: CDR1 SQVTM and CDR2 ANQGSEA. V was pared by 4 bases and J by 5 bases, with 14 bases between. The CDR3 extends over 14 amino acids. CDR3 sequence (DNA): TGCAGCGTTGGTCGGGACCGGTCCAATGAAAAACTGTTTTTT. Its translation is CSVGRDRSNEKLFF.

This clonotype was picked up many times. This chain uses TRBV5-1 with TRBJ1-2; unclear D gene. V was pared by 0 bases and J by 6 bases, with 9 bases between. Germline V gene data show CDR1 as SGHRS and CDR2 as YFSETQ. The length of the CDR3 is 13 residues. The CDR3 DNA reads as TGCGCCAGCAGCTTGGGGGAGGACGATGGCTACACCTTC. Protein sequence: CASSLGEDDGYTF.

This clonotype came up many times. The rearrangement joins TRBV9 to TRBJ1-6; 10 bases map to TRBD1. This CDR3 has 16 amino acids. Per germline, CDR1 SGDLS and CDR2 YYNGEE. V was clipped by 3 bases and J by 12 bases; unmatched bases: 12. DNA of the CDR3: TGTGCCAGCAGCGCCCCTACCGGGACAGGGGTAGGACCCCTCCACTTT. This encodes CASSAPTGTGVGPLHF.

The chain recombines TRBV19 with TRBJ2-7, with 8 nucleotides matching TRBD1. V was clipped by 1 base and J by 5 bases; unmatched bases: 4. This CDR3 has 14 amino acids. CDR1 LNHDA and CDR2 SQIVND come from the germline V gene (reference sequence). In DNA, the CDR3 is TGTGCCAGTAGTATAGGATCAGGGGGCGACGAGCAGTACTTC. This translates into CASSIGSGGDEQYF.

This clonotype was observed many times. The CDR3 loop is CASSQQGAGANVLTF. CDR3 DNA sequence: TGTGCCAGCAGTCAACAGGGGGCCGGGGCCAACGTCCTGACTTTC. The chain employs TRBV12-3 or TRBV12-4 and TRBJ2-6, with TRBD1 matching over 9 bases. The CDR3 has 15 amino acids. V lost 5 bases, J lost 4 bases, and 3 bases stayed unmatched.

This clonotype occurred a few times. The V call is TRBV19, the J call TRBJ2-7; no firm D call. The CDR3 runs 14 residues. Trimming took off 9 bases at V and 0 bases at J, with 15 bases between the two ends. Germline values: CDR1 LNHDA, CDR2 SQIVND (reference sequence). The CDR3 region is CASRRAATSYEQYF. The CDR3 nucleotides are TGTGCCAGCCGCCGGGCGGCCACCTCCTACGAGCAGTACTTC. Filled out from reference TRBV19 and TRBJ2-7, the complete variable domain reads DGGITQSPKYLFRKEGQNVTLSCEQNLNHDAMYWYRQDPGQGLRLIYYSQIVNDFQKGDIAEGYSVSREKKESFPLTVTSAQKNPTAFYLCASRRAATSYEQYFGPGTRLTVT.

This clonotype was recorded at least ten times. This sequence joins TRBV12-3 or TRBV12-4 and TRBJ1-2; no definite D call. V lost 3 bases to trimming and J lost 7 bases, with 12 bases between them. CDR3 length: 13 amino acids. The CDR3 bases are TGTGCCAGCAGTTTCATGGGTAGGTCTGGCTACACCTTC. Translating it yields CASSFMGRSGYTF.

The chain employs TRBV5-4 and TRBJ2-2; 9 bases match TRBD1. Per germline, CDR1 SGHNT and CDR2 YYREEE (reference sequence). The trim removed 4 bases at V and 5 bases at J, leaving 9 bases unmatched. The CDR3 covers 16 residues. DNA for the CDR3: TGTGCCAGCAGCAACAGGGGGCAGGTTTCTACCGGGGAGCTGTTTTTT. Its translation is CASSNRGQVSTGELFF.

This clonotype appeared a few times. Given a much more abundant clone one base away, this may be a read error. The chain couples TRBV5-1 to TRBJ2-1, with 7 nucleotides matching TRBD1. CDR1 and CDR2 (germline): SGHRS, YFSETQ. This CDR3 has 13 residues. This CDR3 is CASTPDRVDERFF. The CDR3 region has the DNA TGCGCCAGCACACCAGACAGGGTAGATGAGCGGTTCTTC.

The CDR3 nucleotides are TGCGCCAGCAGCCAACCAGGGGGCTTTTACGAGCAGTACTTC. It encodes CASSQPGGFYEQYF. The V call is TRBV4-1, the J call TRBJ2-7; 8 bases are a match to TRBD1. The CDR3 is 14 residues long. With V trimmed by 2 bases and J by 4 bases, 4 bases remained unmatched. Germline values: CDR1 MGHRA, CDR2 YSYEKL.